This T cell receptor beta chain came from a study of OX40 agonist ivuxolimab in advanced cancers. Study context: In this trial design, patients received ivuxolimab intravenously at 0.01 to 10 mg/kg every 2 weeks.

The CDR3 is made up of 13 amino acids. V gave up 2 bases and J gave up 9 bases; unmatched junction bases: 5. Per germline, CDR1 SGDLS and CDR2 YYNGEE. The method was immunoSEQ multiplex PCR; TCRdb's version includes in-frame clones alone and lacks a portion of them. This table holds some 46,000 clones, about 89% found once. The sequencing here drew on CD4+ or CD8+ T cells sorted from blood, taken in a trial of the OX40 agonist ivuxolimab. The clonotype comes from an adult with an advanced solid tumor such as melanoma, head and neck, liver or kidney cancer. The chain links TRBV9 to TRBJ2-1; 7 bases fit TRBD1. CDR3 DNA: TGTGCCAGCAGCGTCGGGCCAGGGGGTGAGCAGTTCTTC. Protein sequence: CASSVGPGGEQFF.